The source of this TCR beta chain is a study of OX40 agonist ivuxolimab in advanced cancers. Study-wide background: Patient treatment consisted of intravenous ivuxolimab administration every 2 weeks at 0.01 to 10 mg/kg. Whole-study results and caveats: CD8+ T cells (on average) carried more expanded clones than CD4+ T cells. By week 6 at 0.1 to 3.0 mg/kg, blood CD4+ and CD8+ T cells had expanded clonally.

Only in-frame clones appear in the TCRdb table, and some are missing; sequencing was by immunoSEQ multiplex PCR. The data contain 65,000 to 80,000 clones, 90% of them seen just once; the ten biggest clones take up around 0.75%. Sampling times: baseline, cycle 4 day 1, cycle 7 day 1. The germline CDR1 and CDR2 sequences are ENHRY and SYGVKD. This CDR3 has 11 residues. V lost 10 bases and J lost 2, with 9 bases in between. Regarding this clone: Its antigen is unidentified.

The sample consisted of CD4+ or CD8+ T cells sorted from blood, taken in a trial of the OX40 agonist ivuxolimab. The TCR originated in an adult with an advanced solid tumor such as melanoma, head and neck, liver or kidney cancer. J is TRBJ2-7 and V is TRBV10-3, with D hard to call. The DNA of the CDR3 is TGTGCCACCCGAGGAGCCTACGAGCAGTACTTC. Translation: CATRGAYEQYF.